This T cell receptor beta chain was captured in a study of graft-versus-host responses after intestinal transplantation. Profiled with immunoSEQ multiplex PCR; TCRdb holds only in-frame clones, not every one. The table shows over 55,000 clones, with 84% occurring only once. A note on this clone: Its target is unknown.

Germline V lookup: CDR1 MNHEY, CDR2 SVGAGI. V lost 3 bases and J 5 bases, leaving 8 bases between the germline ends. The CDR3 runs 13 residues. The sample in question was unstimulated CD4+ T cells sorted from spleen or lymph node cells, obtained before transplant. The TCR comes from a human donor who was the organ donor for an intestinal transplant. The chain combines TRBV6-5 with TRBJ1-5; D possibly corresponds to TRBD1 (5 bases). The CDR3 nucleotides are TGTGCCAGCAGTTATCGGGGGGATCAGCCCCAGCATTTT. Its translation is CASSYRGDQPQHF.